Listed below are T cell receptor beta chains from one sample, sequenced in a study of cytomegalovirus exposure and HLA in healthy donors. The table came from immunoSEQ multiplex PCR; TCRdb's copy has only in-frame clones and leaves some out. The table records about 140,000 clones, roughly 80% of them present only once. Source material: PBMCs. The receptor source for this set is a man aged 40-55 years in good health and CMV-seronegative. Each CDR3 is given with its conserved first and last residue. A D gene is named only where the DNA matches it firmly. Size is omitted from some rows. Given values are once, few, many or a class for expanded clones.

V gene: TRBV7-3
D gene: TRBD1
clone size: NA
CDR3 length: 16
J gene: TRBJ2-1
CDR3 protein: CASSSPLGQGGNEQFF
CDR3 DNA: TGTGCCAGCAGCTCCCCCTTGGGACAGGGGGGCAATGAGCAGTTCTTC

V gene: TRBV7-9
D gene: TRBD1
clone size: few
CDR3 length: 15
J gene: TRBJ1-1
CDR3 protein: CASSFGDRGLTEAFF
CDR3 DNA: TGTGCCAGCAGCTTTGGCGACAGGGGGCTTACTGAAGCTTTCTTT

V gene: TRBV21-1
D gene: NA
clone size: NA
CDR3 length: 12
J gene: TRBJ2-2
CDR3 protein: CASIPDTGELFF
CDR3 DNA: TGTGCCAGCATCCCAGACACCGGGGAGCTGTTTTTT

V gene: TRBV30
D gene: NA
clone size: NA
CDR3 length: 14
J gene: TRBJ2-3
CDR3 protein: CAWGARARTDTQYF
CDR3 DNA: TGTGCCTGGGGGGCCAGGGCACGCACAGATACGCAGTATTTT

V gene: TRBV7-3
D gene: TRBD2
clone size: NA
CDR3 length: 15
J gene: TRBJ2-7
CDR3 protein: CASSRTGGFGYEQYF
CDR3 DNA: TGTGCCAGCAGCCGCACGGGGGGGTTTGGCTACGAGCAGTACTTC

V gene: TRBV15
D gene: TRBD1
clone size: NA
CDR3 length: 14
J gene: TRBJ2-1
CDR3 protein: CATSLGTGTNEQFF
CDR3 DNA: TGTGCCACCAGCTTAGGGACAGGTACCAATGAGCAGTTCTTC

V gene: TRBV11-2
D gene: TRBD1
clone size: NA
CDR3 length: 15
J gene: TRBJ1-5
CDR3 protein: CASSSNTGGNQPQHF
CDR3 DNA: TGTGCCAGCAGCTCGAATACAGGGGGCAATCAGCCCCAGCATTTT

V gene: TRBV5-4
D gene: NA
clone size: NA
CDR3 length: 12
J gene: TRBJ1-6
CDR3 protein: CASSFEGPPLHF
CDR3 DNA: TGTGCCAGCAGCTTCGAGGGCCCACCCCTCCACTTT

V gene: TRBV19
D gene: NA
clone size: few
CDR3 length: 13
J gene: TRBJ1-1
CDR3 protein: CASSIGPSGGAFF
CDR3 DNA: TGTGCCAGTAGTATAGGCCCCTCGGGAGGGGCTTTCTTT

V gene: TRBV19
D gene: NA
clone size: NA
CDR3 length: 12
J gene: TRBJ1-2
CDR3 protein: CASSYQRYGYTF
CDR3 DNA: TGTGCCAGTAGTTACCAGCGGTATGGCTACACCTTC

V gene: TRBV7-2
D gene: NA
clone size: few
CDR3 length: 16
J gene: TRBJ1-4
CDR3 protein: CASSLSISSLNEKLFF
CDR3 DNA: TGTGCCAGCAGCTTATCTATCTCGAGCTTAAATGAAAAACTGTTTTTT

V gene: TRBV29-1
D gene: TRBD1
clone size: NA
CDR3 length: 14
J gene: TRBJ1-1
CDR3 protein: CSVSNRGPYTEAFF
CDR3 DNA: TGCAGCGTTTCCAACAGGGGTCCTTACACTGAAGCTTTCTTT

V gene: TRBV7-2
D gene: NA
clone size: once
CDR3 length: 12
J gene: TRBJ1-2
CDR3 protein: CASSLEAYGYTF
CDR3 DNA: TGTGCCAGCAGCTTAGAAGCGTATGGCTACACCTTC

V gene: TRBV5-4
D gene: TRBD2
clone size: few
CDR3 length: 15
J gene: TRBJ2-7
CDR3 protein: CASSLGGGTPYEQYF
CDR3 DNA: TGTGCCAGCAGCTTGGGCGGGGGGACCCCCTACGAGCAGTACTTC

V gene: TRBV18
D gene: NA
clone size: NA
CDR3 length: 13
J gene: TRBJ2-5
CDR3 protein: CASAGPAQETQYF
CDR3 DNA: TGTGCCAGCGCGGGGCCCGCACAAGAGACCCAGTACTTC

V gene: TRBV27
D gene: TRBD2
clone size: NA
CDR3 length: 14
J gene: TRBJ2-7
CDR3 protein: CASSSGGGSYEQYF
CDR3 DNA: TGTGCCAGCAGTAGCGGGGGTGGCAGCTACGAGCAGTACTTC

V gene: TRBV6-6
D gene: NA
clone size: few
CDR3 length: 16
J gene: TRBJ1-1
CDR3 protein: CASTPPIRVMNTEAFF
CDR3 DNA: TGTGCCAGCACCCCCCCGATCAGGGTAATGAACACTGAAGCTTTCTTT

V gene: TRBV6-5
D gene: NA
clone size: NA
CDR3 length: 15
J gene: TRBJ1-1
CDR3 protein: CASSLNRARNTEAFF
CDR3 DNA: TGTGCCAGCAGTCTTAACAGGGCACGGAACACTGAAGCTTTCTTT

V gene: TRBV5-4
D gene: TRBD1
clone size: NA
CDR3 length: 15
J gene: TRBJ2-3
CDR3 protein: CASSPRQGELGTQYF
CDR3 DNA: TGTGCCAGCAGCCCCAGACAGGGAGAGTTAGGTACGCAGTATTTT

V gene: TRBV10-1
D gene: NA
clone size: once
CDR3 length: 17
J gene: TRBJ1-6
CDR3 protein: CASSESLWGVYNSPLHF
CDR3 DNA: TGCGCCAGCAGTGAGTCGCTATGGGGCGTCTATAATTCACCCCTCCACTTT

V gene: TRBV27
D gene: TRBD1
clone size: NA
CDR3 length: 15
J gene: TRBJ2-7
CDR3 protein: CASSSPRTGTYEQYF
CDR3 DNA: TGTGCCAGCAGTTCCCCGAGGACAGGGACCTACGAGCAGTACTTC

V gene: TRBV7-3
D gene: NA
clone size: NA
CDR3 length: 14
J gene: TRBJ2-1
CDR3 protein: CASSFAGPLDEQFF
CDR3 DNA: TGTGCCAGCAGCTTTGCGGGGCCCTTAGATGAGCAGTTCTTC

V gene: TRBV5-1
D gene: TRBD1
clone size: NA
CDR3 length: 15
J gene: TRBJ1-6
CDR3 protein: CASSLEAGGVSPLHF
CDR3 DNA: TGCGCCAGCAGCTTGGAGGCAGGGGGCGTTTCACCCCTCCACTTT

V gene: TRBV5-1
D gene: TRBD1
clone size: NA
CDR3 length: 15
J gene: TRBJ1-5
CDR3 protein: CASSRARTGVQPQHF
CDR3 DNA: TGCGCCAGCAGCAGGGCCAGGACAGGGGTTCAGCCCCAGCATTTT

V gene: TRBV15
D gene: NA
clone size: NA
CDR3 length: 16
J gene: TRBJ1-5
CDR3 protein: CATSRERRGGNQPQHF
CDR3 DNA: TGTGCCACCAGCAGAGAGAGGAGAGGAGGCAATCAGCCCCAGCATTTT

V gene: TRBV4-1
D gene: NA
clone size: few
CDR3 length: 15
J gene: TRBJ1-1
CDR3 protein: CASSQVASGYIEAFF
CDR3 DNA: TGCGCCAGCAGCCAAGTAGCTAGCGGCTACATTGAAGCTTTCTTT

V gene: TRBV18
D gene: TRBD1
clone size: NA
CDR3 length: 15
J gene: TRBJ2-2
CDR3 protein: CASSLDRVSTGELFF
CDR3 DNA: TGTGCCAGCTCCCTCGACAGGGTATCGACCGGGGAGCTGTTTTTT

V gene: TRBV5-6
D gene: NA
clone size: NA
CDR3 length: 12
J gene: TRBJ1-4
CDR3 protein: CASSPGNEKLFF
CDR3 DNA: TGTGCCAGCAGCCCGGGTAATGAAAAACTGTTTTTT

V gene: TRBV5-1
D gene: TRBD1
clone size: NA
CDR3 length: 13
J gene: TRBJ2-1
CDR3 protein: CASSYDRENEQFF
CDR3 DNA: TGCGCCAGCAGCTACGACAGGGAGAATGAGCAGTTCTTC

V gene: TRBV21-1
D gene: NA
clone size: NA
CDR3 length: 14
J gene: TRBJ1-1
CDR3 protein: CASSKEEGGTEAFF
CDR3 DNA: TGTGCCAGCAGCAAAGAAGAAGGGGGCACTGAAGCTTTCTTT

V gene: TRBV6-5
D gene: TRBD1
clone size: NA
CDR3 length: 14
J gene: TRBJ2-5
CDR3 protein: CASSTGQEVETQYF
CDR3 DNA: TGTGCCAGCAGTACGGGACAGGAGGTGGAGACCCAGTACTTC

V gene: TRBV6-4
D gene: NA
clone size: NA
CDR3 length: 15
J gene: TRBJ2-1
CDR3 protein: CASSDGAGTNGEQFF
CDR3 DNA: TGTGCCAGCAGTGACGGGGCGGGGACCAACGGGGAGCAGTTCTTC

V gene: TRBV5-1
D gene: NA
clone size: NA
CDR3 length: 11
J gene: TRBJ2-7
CDR3 protein: CASRRDSEQYF
CDR3 DNA: TGCGCCAGCAGACGGGATTCCGAGCAGTACTTC

V gene: TRBV7-3
D gene: TRBD2
clone size: few
CDR3 length: 14
J gene: TRBJ2-5
CDR3 protein: CASSLGPGGETQYF
CDR3 DNA: TGTGCCAGCAGCTTAGGACCGGGGGGGGAGACCCAGTACTTC

V gene: TRBV7-2
D gene: NA
clone size: NA
CDR3 length: 15
J gene: TRBJ1-2
CDR3 protein: CASSLAMGGAEGYTF
CDR3 DNA: TGTGCCAGCAGCTTAGCGATGGGGGGGGCGGAAGGCTACACCTTC

V gene: TRBV5-1
D gene: NA
clone size: NA
CDR3 length: 15
J gene: TRBJ1-1
CDR3 protein: CASSPGHPGNTEAFF
CDR3 DNA: TGCGCCAGCAGCCCGGGACATCCCGGGAACACTGAAGCTTTCTTT

V gene: TRBV5-6
D gene: NA
clone size: few
CDR3 length: 14
J gene: TRBJ1-3
CDR3 protein: CASSLQVAGNTIYF
CDR3 DNA: TGTGCCAGCAGCTTACAGGTGGCTGGAAACACCATATATTTT

V gene: TRBV2
D gene: NA
clone size: few
CDR3 length: 13
J gene: TRBJ1-5
CDR3 protein: CASMEGWTQPQHF
CDR3 DNA: TGTGCCAGCATGGAGGGGTGGACTCAGCCCCAGCATTTT

V gene: TRBV29-1
D gene: NA
clone size: once
CDR3 length: 14
J gene: TRBJ1-3
CDR3 protein: CSVEDPGPGNTIYF
CDR3 DNA: TGCAGCGTTGAAGATCCTGGGCCTGGAAACACCATATATTTT

V gene: TRBV19
D gene: NA
clone size: NA
CDR3 length: 15
J gene: TRBJ1-2
CDR3 protein: CATRERTDPNYGYTF
CDR3 DNA: TGTGCCACCAGAGAAAGGACAGATCCTAACTATGGCTACACCTTC